A single sample gave rise to the 2 T cell receptor beta chains below, sequenced in a study of early stage breast cancer tumors. Assay: immunoSEQ multiplex PCR; the TCRdb copy retains only in-frame clones and omits some. The repertoire has 25,000 to 30,000 clones, under 75% of them found once; the top ten carry 33%. What was sequenced was blood. The receptors derive from a person aged 50 to 59 with breast cancer.

In its sample, this clone was seen a few times. This rearrangement joins TRBV5-1 to TRBJ2-2; 8 nucleotides line up with TRBD2. CDR3 length: 15 residues. Germline V gene data show CDR1 as SGHRS and CDR2 as YFSETQ. The V gene end was trimmed by 4 bases and the J gene end by 4 bases; junction bases not matched to a gene: 6. CDR3 loop: CASSQGTRGTGELFF. Written as DNA, the CDR3 is TGCGCCAGCAGCCAAGGGACTAGGGGCACCGGGGAGCTGTTTTTT.

In nucleotides, the CDR3 is TGTGCCAGCAGCGTAGAGGGACAGGGGAACACTGAAGCTTTCTTT. It codes for CASSVEGQGNTEAFF. This chain joins TRBV9 and TRBJ1-1; 9 positions agree with TRBD1. This CDR3 region has 15 residues. Trimming cost V 0 bases and J 1 base; bases outside gene matches: 1. Germline V gene sequence: CDR1 SGDLS, CDR2 YYNGEE. Based on the CDR3 plus reference TRBV9 and TRBJ1-1, the full variable domain is DSGVTQTPKHLITATGQRVTLRCSPRSGDLSVYWYQQSLDQGLQFLIQYYNGEERAKGNILERFSAQQFPDLHSELNLSSLELGDSALYFCASSVEGQGNTEAFFGQGTRLTVV.